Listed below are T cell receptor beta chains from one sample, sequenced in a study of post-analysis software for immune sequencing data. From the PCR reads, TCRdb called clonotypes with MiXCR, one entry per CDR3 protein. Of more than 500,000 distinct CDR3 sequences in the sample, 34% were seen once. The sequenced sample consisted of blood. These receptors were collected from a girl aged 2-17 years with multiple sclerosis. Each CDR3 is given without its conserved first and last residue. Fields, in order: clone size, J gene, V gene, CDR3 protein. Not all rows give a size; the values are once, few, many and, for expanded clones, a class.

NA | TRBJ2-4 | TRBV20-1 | SARGVAVSLKEIQY
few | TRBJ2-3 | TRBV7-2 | ASSLRGGRSDTQY
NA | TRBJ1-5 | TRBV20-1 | SASDSRNQPQH
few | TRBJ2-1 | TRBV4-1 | ASSQDLGSSYNEQF
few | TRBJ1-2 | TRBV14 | ASSQSESGYT
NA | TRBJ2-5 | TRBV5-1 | ASSSDRGGETQY
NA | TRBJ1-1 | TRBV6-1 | ASVEQYTEAF
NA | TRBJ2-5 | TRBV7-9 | ASSLEQGHPRGTQY
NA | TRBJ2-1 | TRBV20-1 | SASRDISYNEQF
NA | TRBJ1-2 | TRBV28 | ASKVQGDYGYT
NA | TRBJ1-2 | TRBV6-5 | ASSRPLGQGPGYT
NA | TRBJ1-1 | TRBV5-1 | ASSPDKGALVTEAF
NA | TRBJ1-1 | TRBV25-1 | ASRGDRGVNTEAF
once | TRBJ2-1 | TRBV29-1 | SGGEGLNEQF
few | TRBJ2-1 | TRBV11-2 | ASSPRDTKYNEQF
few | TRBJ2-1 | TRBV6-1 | ASCRLAGGSSYNEQF
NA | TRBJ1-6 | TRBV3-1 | ASSHFARNSPLH
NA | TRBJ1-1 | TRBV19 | ASSITANMNTEAF
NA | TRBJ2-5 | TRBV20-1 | SANPSSVGEAQY
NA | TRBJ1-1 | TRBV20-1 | SARAGQAHPEAF
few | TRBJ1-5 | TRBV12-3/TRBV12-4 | ASRPSGGSRQPQH
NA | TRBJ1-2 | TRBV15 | ATSILDRGLNYGYT
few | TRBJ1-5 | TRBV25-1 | ASSPQGLGQPQH
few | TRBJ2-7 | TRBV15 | ATSRALLGSYEQY
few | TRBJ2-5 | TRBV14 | ASSQIGETQY
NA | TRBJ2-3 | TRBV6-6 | ASGYRALTDTQY
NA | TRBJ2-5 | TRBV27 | ASNDGTSGGRGTQY
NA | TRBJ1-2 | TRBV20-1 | SARQAPGEGYT
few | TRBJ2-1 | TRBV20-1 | SAGGDYYNEQF
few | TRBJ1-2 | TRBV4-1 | ASSHGTGAYYGYT
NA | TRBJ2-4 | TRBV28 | ASKRGDIQY
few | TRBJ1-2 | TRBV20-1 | SARDGQGYGYT
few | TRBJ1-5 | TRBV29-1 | SAGGLNQPQH
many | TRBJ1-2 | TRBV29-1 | SADSNYGYT
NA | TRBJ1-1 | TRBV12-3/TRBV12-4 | ASTKGHQLEAF
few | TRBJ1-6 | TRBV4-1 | ASSQRGGPNSPLH
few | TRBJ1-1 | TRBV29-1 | SVEGASRGTEAF
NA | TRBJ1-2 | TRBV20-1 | SARDRTGWHYGYT
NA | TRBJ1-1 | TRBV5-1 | ASSLPPGQGGRSTEAF
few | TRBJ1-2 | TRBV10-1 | ASSELANYGYT
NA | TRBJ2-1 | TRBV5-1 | ASRLEPAGGLYNEQF
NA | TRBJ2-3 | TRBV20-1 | SAPSGLRTDTQY
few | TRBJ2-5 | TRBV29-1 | SVSRGTGIQETQY
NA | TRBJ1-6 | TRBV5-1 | ASSLTPTNSPLH
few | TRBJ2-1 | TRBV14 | ASSQARGGEQF
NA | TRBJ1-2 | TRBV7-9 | ASSLAGRGNHGYT
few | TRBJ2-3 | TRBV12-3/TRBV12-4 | ASSERGGPDTQY
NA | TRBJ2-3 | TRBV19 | ASSIGQGPDTQY
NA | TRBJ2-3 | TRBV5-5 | ASSLVRTETDTQY
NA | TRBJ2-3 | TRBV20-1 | SAGITDTQY
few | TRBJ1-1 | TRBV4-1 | ASSQAQGSSTEAF